This T cell receptor beta chain was sequenced in a study of T cells after yellow fever vaccination. Study-level background: Preparing low-cell-number fractions relied on SMART-Seq v4 Ultra Low Input.

TCRdb passed the 5' RACE reads through MiXCR, listing each CDR3 protein once. The sample yields approximately 150,000 distinct CDR3 sequences, more than 6% seen once. Trimming removed 1 base from V and 5 bases from J; junction bases left unmatched: 10. This CDR3 spans 16 amino acids. In germline, CDR1 is LNHNV, CDR2 YYDKDF (reference sequence). This clonotype was seen many times. The clonotype was recovered from a man aged 25 to 45 who received the YFV17D yellow fever vaccine. Sequenced material: CD4+ T cells sorted from PBMCs, taken 5 days after the yellow fever booster vaccination. V is TRBV15 and J is TRBJ2-5, with 7 bases that match TRBD2. The chain's CDR3 is CATSRGGTTLKETQYF. CDR3 nucleotides: TGTGCCACCAGCAGAGGGGGGACTACTTTAAAGGAGACCCAGTACTTC.